Following are 15 T cell receptor beta chains from one sample sequenced in a study of vaccination effects on CD4 cells after COVID-19. Clones were sequenced by immunoSEQ multiplex PCR, and TCRdb holds only the in-frame ones, with some missing. The sample carries fewer than 35,000 clones, approximately 78% recorded once. Before sequencing, viral peptide pools were used by the ViraFEST assay to expand antigen-specific CD4+ T cells. Investigators separated out CD4+ T cells once around 9 days of culture had passed. This person's SARS-CoV-2 infection, confirmed by PCR, occurred between March and December 2020. These receptors' targets are unknown. The sequences come from CD4+ T cells from PBMCs cultured with a peptide pool, collected before COVID-19 vaccination. The receptors were gathered from a human donor who had a prior SARS-CoV-2 infection.

The chain recombines TRBV5-1 with TRBJ1-4; 7 bases agree with TRBD1. The germline gives CDR1 SGHRS, CDR2 YFSETQ. CDR3 length: 15 residues. Trimming cost V 8 bases and J 0 bases; bases outside gene matches: 7. CDR3 bases: TGCGCCAGTTCCTTCCAGGGGGCAACTAATGAAAAACTGTTTTTT. Translated, it gives CASSFQGATNEKLFF.

This clone was observed a handful of times. The chain uses TRBV27 and TRBJ2-1; tentatively, D is TRBD2 (6 bases). Trimming removed 4 bases from V and 2 bases from J, with 15 bases in between. There are 16 residues in the CDR3. From germline, CDR1 is MNHEY and CDR2 SMNVEV (reference sequence). Here the CDR3 reads CASSYFRSGAYNEQFF. CDR3 coding DNA: TGTGCCAGCAGTTACTTTCGTAGCGGCGCCTACAATGAGCAGTTCTTC.

This sequence joins TRBV24-1 and TRBJ1-2, with D tentatively TRBD1 (5 bases). V was cut by 4 bases and J by 4 bases, with 15 bases left in between. This CDR3 comprises 15 residues. Germline CDR1 KGHDR, CDR2 SFDVKD. CDR3 DNA: TGTGCCACCAGTGAGTCGGGACGGACCAGCTATGGCTACACCTTC. Encoded protein: CATSESGRTSYGYTF.

The chain couples TRBV6-6 to TRBJ2-7, with 8 bases fitting TRBD2. Germline V lookup: CDR1 MNHNY, CDR2 SVGAGI (reference sequence). The J segment lost 1 base and the V segment lost 1 base, leaving 6 bases of the junction unmatched. CDR3 length: 16 amino acids. The CDR3 reads CASSYFSSGLSYEQYF. For the CDR3, the DNA is TGTGCCAGCAGTTACTTCTCTAGCGGGCTATCCTACGAGCAGTACTTC.

The gene calls are TRBV10-3 and TRBJ1-1, with D perhaps matching TRBD1 (5 bases). Trimming removed 6 bases from V and 1 base from J, with 9 bases in between. The CDR3 is made up of 13 amino acids. The germline gives CDR1 ENHRY, CDR2 SYGVKD. The CDR3 DNA reads TGTGCCATCAGGACAGACAAGAACACTGAAGCTTTCTTT. Translating gives CAIRTDKNTEAFF.

The J gene is TRBJ2-5, the V gene TRBV5-5, with D possibly matching TRBD1 (5 bases). Germline V lookup: CDR1 SGHKS, CDR2 YYEKEE (reference sequence). The CDR3 totals 15 residues. Trimming took off 6 bases at V and 7 bases at J, with 22 bases between the two ends. CDR3 coding DNA: TGTGCCAGCACCCAAACGGCCTTGGGGCGAGTGACCCAGTACTTC. Translating it yields CASTQTALGRVTQYF.

The chain couples TRBV9 to TRBJ2-5; 8 bases are a match to TRBD1. The CDR3 sequence is 14 residues long. J lost 1 base, V lost 4 bases, and 3 bases had no gene match. The germline gives CDR1 SGDLS, CDR2 YYNGEE. The DNA of the CDR3 is TGTGCCAGCAGCCCCGGACAGGGCCAAGAGACCCAGTACTTC. This gives the protein CASSPGQGQETQYF.

The chain employs TRBV6-5 and TRBJ1-2; TRBD1 matches at 7 bases. The CDR3 runs 15 residues. Germline V CDR1 and CDR2: MNHEY, SVGAGI. V was pared by 3 bases and J by 2 bases, with 6 bases of the junction left unmatched. CDR3 sequence (DNA): TGTGCCAGCAGTTATGGAATGACAGGGAACTATGGCTACACCTTC. Encoded protein: CASSYGMTGNYGYTF.

This rearrangement joins TRBV30 to TRBJ1-1, with no clear D. This CDR3 has 14 amino acids. V lost 2 bases, J lost 3 bases, and 13 bases lay in between. The V gene's germline CDR1 is GTSNPN and CDR2 SVGIG (reference sequence). CDR3 sequence: CAWSKEGRYTEAFF. Written as DNA, the CDR3 is TGTGCCTGGAGTAAGGAGGGTCGTTACACTGAAGCTTTCTTT.

As for this clone: One junction end does not reproduce the germline sequence, and a read error may be involved. The rearrangement uses TRBV6-1 and TRBJ2-7; 9 nucleotides match TRBD2. Germline CDR1 MNHNS, CDR2 SASEGT. The CDR3 has 16 amino acids. Here the CDR3 reads CASGEDLSGGSIEQYF. DNA for the CDR3: TGTGCCAGCGGTGAAGATCTTAGCGGGGGAAGCATCGAGCAGTACTTC.

This chain connects TRBV30 to TRBJ2-1; D might be TRBD2 (6 bases). Germline values: CDR1 GTSNPN, CDR2 SVGIG (reference sequence). V lost 3 bases, J lost 6 bases, and 18 bases lay in between. CDR3 length: 15 residues. CDR3 DNA: TGTGCCTGGAGCCCGGGGTGGGGGGTTGGCAATGAGCAGTTCTTC. Translated: CAWSPGWGVGNEQFF.

The rearrangement links TRBV7-3 to TRBJ2-3; D is uncertain. Germline CDR1 reads SGHTA; CDR2 reads FQGTGA. Trimming left V 0 bases short and J 6 bases short, with 4 bases between. The CDR3 is 12 amino acids. CDR3 sequence: CASSLTPDTQYF. The CDR3 DNA reads as TGTGCCAGCAGCTTAACCCCGGATACGCAGTATTTT.

The chain couples TRBV19 to TRBJ1-5; D gene ambiguous. Germline-derived CDR1 and CDR2 are LNHDA and SQIVND (reference sequence). The CDR3 contains 13 residues. V was clipped by 6 bases and J by 1 base, with 7 bases between them. CDR3 nucleotide sequence: TGTGCCAGTAGGCGACGGAGCAATCAGCCCCAGCATTTT. Translation: CASRRRSNQPQHF.

This chain uses TRBV11-2 with TRBJ1-2; D uncertain. Trimming removed 4 bases at V and 3 bases at J, with 12 bases between. The length of the CDR3 is 14 residues. In germline, CDR1 is SGHAT, CDR2 FQNNGV. The CDR3 here is CASSSGIVDYGYTF. In DNA form, the CDR3 reads TGTGCCAGCAGCTCCGGGATCGTAGACTATGGCTACACCTTC.

The J gene is TRBJ2-7, the V gene TRBV3-1 (or the pseudogene TRBV3-2); no reliable D call. The length of the CDR3 is 16 residues. Germline assignment: CDR1 LGHDT and CDR2 YNNKEL (reference sequence). V lost 4 bases, J lost 2 bases, and 18 bases lay in between. The chain's CDR3 is CASSLSYKTVAYEQYF. The CDR3 bases are TGTGCCAGCAGCCTTTCTTATAAGACTGTGGCCTACGAGCAGTACTTC.